A single sample gave rise to the 4 T cell receptor beta chains below, sequenced in a study of neoadjuvant anti-PD-1 for oral cavity cancer. Time point defined: after neoadjuvant nivolumab, at surgical resection. TCRdb keeps only in-frame clones here, not all; method: immunoSEQ multiplex PCR. The table includes about 14,000 clones, about two thirds detected once. The specimen was PBMCs, collected after nivolumab (anti-PD-1) treatment. These receptors came from a person aged 40 to 85 with oral cavity squamous cell carcinoma.

This clone was detected once. CDR3 bases: TGTGCCAGCAGCCAGGGGGCGCGGAGTGATACGCAGTATTTT. This codes for CASSQGARSDTQYF. V gene TRBV14 combines with J gene TRBJ2-3; a weak D match, TRBD1 (6 bases). The CDR3 contains 14 residues. Deletions cut 3 bases from V and 6 bases from J, with 13 bases between. CDR1 and CDR2 from the germline V gene are SGHDN and FVKESK.

As DNA, the CDR3 is TGTGCCAGTTCTTGGGGCTACTCCTACGAGCAGTACTTC. Encoded protein: CASSWGYSYEQYF. The chain is built from TRBV19 and TRBJ2-7; tentative D call: TRBD1 (5 bases). CDR1 is LNHDA and CDR2 is SQIVND in the germline V gene (reference sequence). The length of the CDR3 is 13 residues. V was clipped by 8 bases and J by 0 bases, with 11 bases between them.

This clone occurred once. The chain is built from TRBV10-1 and TRBJ2-7, with 11 bases identical to TRBD2. Germline V gene lookup returns CDR1 WNHNN and CDR2 SYGVQD (reference sequence). The CDR3 is 17 residues long. J gave up 7 bases and V 0 bases, and 11 bases lay outside the gene matches. Here the CDR3 reads CASSESIVAGGPREQYF. The CDR3 DNA follows: TGCGCCAGCAGTGAGTCGATAGTAGCGGGAGGGCCGAGGGAGCAGTACTTC.

This chain connects TRBV19 to TRBJ1-2; D is uncertain. The V gene's germline CDR1 is LNHDA and CDR2 SQIVND (reference sequence). Deletions cut 1 base from V and 9 bases from J, with 12 bases between. The CDR3 is 13 residues long. CDR3 sequence reads: CASSIGYRGSYTF. In DNA form, the CDR3 reads TGTGCCAGTAGTATAGGCTATCGAGGAAGCTACACCTTC.